The 30 T cell receptor beta chains below were found in one sample sequenced in a study of monozygotic twins with inflammatory bowel disease. With the 5' RACE reads reprocessed, TCRdb shows one record per CDR3 protein and no DNA. This table holds 200,000 to 250,000 distinct CDR3 sequences. What was sequenced was blood. These receptors originate from a human donor with ulcerative colitis or Crohn's disease, or a healthy co-twin of an affected twin (not recorded which).

This rearrangement joins TRBV5-5 to TRBJ1-1; with no DNA, the TCRdb D assignment of TRBD1 cannot be verified. The CDR3 consists of 15 residues. CDR1 and CDR2 from the germline V gene are SGHKS and YYEKEE (reference sequence). CDR3 region: CASSLVGTGGTEAFF.

V is TRBV20-1 and J is TRBJ1-5; TCRdb calls TRBD1, which cannot be checked without DNA. The length of the CDR3 is 14 residues. CDR1 DFQATT and CDR2 SNEGSKA come from the germline V gene (reference sequence). CDR3 region: CSASWGVGQQPQHF.

The chain combines TRBV5-1 with TRBJ1-1; the D call of TRBD1 rests on TCRdb alone, since no DNA is present to check it. The germline V gene has CDR1 SGHRS and CDR2 YFSETQ. This CDR3 contains 15 residues. The CDR3 here is CASSLSSGRITEAFF.

This chain uses TRBV7-2 with TRBJ2-7; the TCRdb D gene call, TRBD2, has no DNA to confirm it. This CDR3 has 15 amino acids. CDR1 is SGHTA and CDR2 is FQGNSA in the germline V gene. The CDR3 loop reads CASSPVGVPLLEQYF.

This chain uses TRBV19 with TRBJ1-5; TCRdb returns TRBD1, unconfirmable since there is no DNA. Germline CDR1 LNHDA, CDR2 SQIVND (reference sequence). The CDR3 is 17 amino acids. The CDR3 sequence is CASSGTAPYISNQPQHF.

The genes are TRBV14 and TRBJ1-1; TCRdb's D call, TRBD1, is unchecked because there is no DNA. Germline V lookup: CDR1 SGHDN, CDR2 FVKESK. This CDR3 has 16 residues. The CDR3 reads CASSPWGAARNTEAFF.

V gene TRBV20-1 combines with J gene TRBJ1-1; TCRdb's D call of TRBD1 is untestable without DNA. This CDR3 is 15 amino acids long. The V gene's germline CDR1 is DFQATT and CDR2 SNEGSKA (reference sequence). CDR3: CSASRDRERNTEAFF.

The chain combines TRBV19 with TRBJ2-1; the TCRdb call, TRBD2, lacks DNA for checking. This CDR3 region has 17 residues. In germline, CDR1 is LNHDA, CDR2 SQIVND (reference sequence). The CDR3 is CASRLTSGRYSYNEQFF.

The chain joins TRBV7-9 to TRBJ1-2; TCRdb proposes TRBD1, but this gene call is untestable without DNA. Germline values: CDR1 SEHNR, CDR2 FQNEAQ (reference sequence). The CDR3 runs 14 residues. The CDR3: CASSFGDRDHGYTF.

The J gene is TRBJ2-7, the V gene TRBV18; TCRdb proposes TRBD1, but this gene call is untestable without DNA. This CDR3 region has 14 residues. From germline, CDR1 is KGHSH and CDR2 LQKENI. This CDR3 reads CASSPGTGSSEQYF.

The chain recombines TRBV24-1 with TRBJ2-2; TCRdb designates TRBD2, a call that cannot be tested without DNA. The CDR3 loop spans 17 amino acids. Germline loops: CDR1 KGHDR, CDR2 SFDVKD. The CDR3 is CATERLPGLAGTGELFF.

The chain carries TRBV20-1 and TRBJ2-3; TCRdb calls TRBD2, which cannot be checked without DNA. CDR1 and CDR2 (germline): DFQATT, SNEGSKA (reference sequence). The CDR3 sequence is 15 residues long. Here the CDR3 reads CSARDRLAGIDTQYF.

V is TRBV6-5 and J is TRBJ2-1; the TRBD1 assignment by TCRdb is unverifiable without DNA. Germline lookup yields CDR1 MNHEY and CDR2 SVGAGI. This CDR3 contains 14 residues. CDR3 region: CASSYIGGGNEQFF.

This chain connects TRBV20-1 to TRBJ1-3. Germline V gives CDR1 DFQATT, CDR2 SNEGSKA (reference sequence). The CDR3 consists of 15 residues. The CDR3 here is CSARVNGLSGNTIYF.

The chain employs TRBV5-6 and TRBJ2-7. CDR3 length: 14 residues. Germline lookup yields CDR1 SGHDT and CDR2 YYEEEE. The CDR3 loop is CASSLGGRAYEQYF.

The V gene is TRBV28, the J gene TRBJ2-6. The length of the CDR3 is 14 residues. Germline assignment: CDR1 MDHEN and CDR2 SYDVKM. CDR3 region: CASSSTSGANVLTF.

This chain uses TRBV6-1 with TRBJ1-5; TCRdb reports TRBD1, a call that lacks DNA to check it against. The germline CDR1 and CDR2 sequences are MNHNS and SASEGT. This CDR3 has 16 residues. The CDR3 spells CASKKTRQGDGQPQHF.

V usage is TRBV18 and J usage is TRBJ2-7; with no DNA, the TCRdb D assignment of TRBD1 cannot be verified. The CDR3 spans 13 residues. Germline V gives CDR1 KGHSH, CDR2 LQKENI. The CDR3 sequence is CASLKQEASEQYF. Looking up the rest from reference TRBV18 and TRBJ2-7 gives the full variable domain: NAGVMQNPRHLVRRRGQEARLRCSPMKGHSHVYWYRQLPEEGLKFMVYLQKENIIDESGMPKERFSAEFPKEGPSILRIQQVVRGDSAAYFCASLKQEASEQYFGPGTRLTVT.

This chain uses TRBV4-2 with TRBJ1-6; the D call of TRBD1 rests on TCRdb alone, since no DNA is present to check it. The CDR3 loop spans 17 amino acids. Germline loops: CDR1 LGHNA, CDR2 YNFKEQ. The CDR3 reads CASSQEGDRGLRSPLHF.

The chain employs TRBV6-1 and TRBJ2-5; lacking DNA, the TRBD1 call made by TCRdb goes unchecked. This CDR3 comprises 14 residues. The germline gives CDR1 MNHNS, CDR2 SASEGT. The CDR3 loop reads CASSRVPQQETQYF.

The CDR3 is CASSIWGDTNEQFF. This sequence joins TRBV19 and TRBJ2-1; TCRdb designates TRBD1, a call that cannot be tested without DNA. Germline CDR1 LNHDA, CDR2 SQIVND (reference sequence). The CDR3 is 14 residues long.

This chain connects TRBV20-1 to TRBJ2-5; without DNA, the TCRdb call of TRBD2 cannot be checked. The CDR3 loop spans 14 amino acids. In germline, CDR1 is DFQATT, CDR2 SNEGSKA (reference sequence). CDR3: CSARMASARETQYF.

J is TRBJ2-3 and V is TRBV20-1; TCRdb indicates TRBD1, and absent DNA this call remains unverified. Germline loops: CDR1 DFQATT, CDR2 SNEGSKA (reference sequence). The CDR3 has 15 amino acids. CDR3 amino acids: CSARARKGYGDTQYF.

This sequence joins TRBV20-1 and TRBJ2-1; the TRBD1 assignment by TCRdb is unverifiable without DNA. The CDR3 covers 13 residues. Germline V gene lookup returns CDR1 DFQATT and CDR2 SNEGSKA (reference sequence). The CDR3 protein is CSASRQGRNEQFF.

The chain recombines TRBV5-1 with TRBJ2-1. The germline V gene has CDR1 SGHRS and CDR2 YFSETQ. The CDR3 loop spans 14 amino acids. The CDR3: CASSLELGLGEQFF.

The chain recombines TRBV5-1 with TRBJ2-7; the TCRdb D gene call, TRBD1, has no DNA to confirm it. The CDR3 is 15 residues long. CDR1 is SGHRS, CDR2 YFSETQ, per germline. The CDR3 region is CASSLGRGTSYEQYF.

J is TRBJ2-5 and V is TRBV7-2. This CDR3 is 11 amino acids long. Looked up from germline, CDR1 is SGHTA and CDR2 is FQGNSA. CDR3 in amino acids: CASSFLGTQYF.

This chain joins TRBV20-1 and TRBJ2-1; checking the TCRdb D call of TRBD2 is not possible without DNA. Germline V gives CDR1 DFQATT, CDR2 SNEGSKA (reference sequence). The length of the CDR3 is 18 residues. The CDR3 here is CSARSGTSGSRSYNEQFF.

The chain has TRBV20-1 and TRBJ2-7. CDR1 and CDR2 from the germline V gene are DFQATT and SNEGSKA (reference sequence). This CDR3 spans 14 amino acids. CDR3 residues: CSARDDRSSYEQYF.

The V and J genes are TRBV6-5 and TRBJ1-3; as DNA is missing, the TRBD1 call by TCRdb cannot be tested. The germline CDR1 and CDR2 sequences are MNHEY and SVGAGI. This CDR3 region has 15 residues. The CDR3 here is CASSYQGHSGNTIYF.